Following are 27 T cell receptor beta chains from one sample sequenced in a study of OX40 agonist ivuxolimab in advanced cancers. Assay: immunoSEQ multiplex PCR; the TCRdb copy retains only in-frame clones and omits some. This sample has about 36,000 clones, with around 77% found just once. The material sequenced was CD4+ or CD8+ T cells sorted from blood, taken in a trial of the OX40 agonist ivuxolimab. These TCRs come from an adult with an advanced solid tumor such as melanoma, head and neck, liver or kidney cancer.

The V call is TRBV27, the J call TRBJ2-1; TRBD2 agrees at 9 bases. With V trimmed by 7 bases and J by 5 bases, 3 bases remained unmatched. The CDR3 runs 13 residues. Germline assignment: CDR1 MNHEY and CDR2 SMNVEV (reference sequence). The DNA for the CDR3 is TGTGCCAGCAAACGGACTAGCGACAATGAGCAGTTCTTC. This encodes CASKRTSDNEQFF.

The chain is built from TRBV27 and TRBJ2-1; TRBD1 matches at 9 bases. V dropped 4 bases and J dropped 6; count of bases not matched to a gene: 4. CDR1 and CDR2 (germline): MNHEY, SMNVEV (reference sequence). The CDR3 is 14 amino acids. The DNA of the CDR3 is TGTGCCAGCAGTTCACAGGGGGCTTTCAATGAGCAGTTCTTC. Amino acids: CASSSQGAFNEQFF.

This clone was observed a few times. V and J are TRBV6-5 and TRBJ1-4; 7 bases are a match to TRBD1. Losses at the gene ends were 0 bases for V and 5 bases for J; bases not matched to a gene: 3. CDR1 and CDR2 (germline): MNHEY, SVGAGI. This CDR3 has 15 amino acids. The CDR3 is CASSYSGDRNEKLFF. CDR3 nucleotide sequence: TGTGCCAGCAGTTACTCTGGGGACAGAAATGAAAAACTGTTTTTT.

This clone showed up just once. The CDR3 spells CASSAGTGSQETQYF. CDR3 nucleotides: TGTGCCAGCAGTGCTGGGACAGGCTCCCAAGAGACCCAGTACTTC. The rearrangement links TRBV25-1 to TRBJ2-5; 8 bases agree with TRBD1. CDR1 MGHDK and CDR2 SYGVNS come from the germline V gene. The CDR3 is 15 amino acids. Trimming at V came to 4 bases and at J to 1 base, leaving 5 bases not matched to a gene.

V is TRBV25-1 and J is TRBJ1-2, with unresolved D. The CDR3 is 14 amino acids. With 1 base removed from V and 4 bases from J, the gap between germline ends came to 10 bases. Germline V gene data show CDR1 as MGHDK and CDR2 as SYGVNS. The DNA of the CDR3 is TGTGCCAGCAGTGAATGGGGTACAGCCTATGGCTACACCTTC. As protein: CASSEWGTAYGYTF.

The V call is TRBV11-2, the J call TRBJ1-2, with unresolved D. The germline CDR1 and CDR2 sequences are SGHAT and FQNNGV. This CDR3 is 12 amino acids long. V lost 5 bases, J lost 2 bases, and 6 bases lay in between. The CDR3 DNA sequence: TGTGCCAGCAGCCAGGAGAACTATGGCTACACCTTC. It yields the protein CASSQENYGYTF. Variable domain in full (rest from reference TRBV11-2 and TRBJ1-2): EAGVAQSPRYKIIEKRQSVAFWCNPISGHATLYWYQQILGQGPKLLIQFQNNGVVDDSQLPKDRFSAERLKGVDSTLKIQPAKLEDSAVYLCASSQENYGYTFGSGTRLTVV.

The chain employs TRBV1 and TRBJ1-2. TRBV1 is flagged as a pseudogene. This CDR3 comprises 14 residues. The CDR3: CTSNSHTGEWGYTF. The CDR3 nucleotides read TGCACCAGCAACTCTCATACTGGGGAGTGGGGCTACACCTTC.

Of note for this clone: One end of the junction fails to match germline, which may point to a read error. The chain joins TRBV7-8 to TRBJ2-7; D might be TRBD1 (6 bases). The CDR3 runs to 12 residues. Germline-derived CDR1 and CDR2 are SGHVS and FQNEAQ. The CDR3 spells CASSLETTGHTF. The DNA of the CDR3 is TGTGCCAGCAGCTTAGAAACCACGGGACACACTTTC.

The rearrangement links TRBV7-6 to TRBJ1-1; D might be TRBD1 (5 bases). The CDR3 has 14 residues. V lost 3 bases and J 3 bases, leaving 11 bases between the germline ends. Germline V gene data show CDR1 as SGHVS and CDR2 as FNYEAQ. The CDR3 protein is CASSLAGRDTEAFF. CDR3 DNA sequence: TGTGCCAGCAGCTTGGCAGGGAGGGACACTGAAGCTTTCTTT. Using reference TRBV7-6 and TRBJ1-1 for the parts outside the CDR3, the full variable domain is GAGVSQSPRYKVTKRGQDVALRCDPISGHVSLYWYRQALGQGPEFLTYFNYEAQQDKSGLPNDRFSAERPEGSISTLTIQRTEQRDSAMYRCASSLAGRDTEAFFGQGTRLTVV.

The chain couples TRBV9 to TRBJ2-3, with a tentative D call TRBD2 (5 bases). Germline lookup yields CDR1 SGDLS and CDR2 YYNGEE. V gave up 0 bases and J gave up 3 bases, with 11 bases separating them. The CDR3 consists of 15 residues. The CDR3 is CASSVGRGRTDTQYF. CDR3 nucleotides: TGTGCCAGCAGCGTAGGGAGAGGGCGTACAGATACGCAGTATTTT.

The rearrangement links TRBV2 to TRBJ2-1; D uncertain. CDR3 length: 12 residues. Trimming cost V 2 bases and J 8 bases, with 7 bases left between them. Germline assignment: CDR1 SNHLY and CDR2 FYNNEI. The CDR3 DNA reads TGTGCCAGCAGTGAATCCTGGCATGAGCAGTTCTTC. Protein product: CASSESWHEQFF.

The table lists this clone with a few counts. J is TRBJ2-3 and V is TRBV7-9, with D unclear. The CDR3 runs 12 residues. V dropped 1 base and J dropped 5 bases, with 4 bases sitting between them. The germline V gene encodes CDR1 SEHNR and CDR2 FQNEAQ (reference sequence). The CDR3 coding sequence is TGTGCCAGCAGCTTAGTGGGAGATACGCAGTATTTT. This gives the protein CASSLVGDTQYF.

This chain links TRBV6-5 with TRBJ2-6; no clear D. Per germline, CDR1 MNHEY and CDR2 SVGAGI. The germline V and J ends were trimmed by 6 bases and 0 bases, with 6 bases remaining between them. The CDR3 has 14 residues. CDR3: CASRTDSGANVLTF. CDR3 sequence (DNA): TGTGCCAGCAGAACAGACTCTGGGGCCAACGTCCTGACTTTC.

The chain joins TRBV27 to TRBJ2-1; D not resolved. Germline lookup yields CDR1 MNHEY and CDR2 SMNVEV (reference sequence). The germline V and J ends were trimmed by 6 bases and 5 bases, with 8 bases remaining between them. The CDR3 is made up of 12 amino acids. In nucleotides, the CDR3 is TGTGCCAGCAGAGCTTACAACAATGAGCAGTTCTTC. Amino acid sequence: CASRAYNNEQFF.

Only a few counts were recorded for this clone. The chain is built from TRBV2 and TRBJ2-3; 10 positions match TRBD2. Trimming removed 2 bases from V and 0 bases from J; junction bases left unmatched: 14. CDR1 is SNHLY and CDR2 is FYNNEI in the germline V gene. The CDR3 is 20 amino acids. CDR3 bases: TGTGCCAGCAGTGAATTTGTCCCCGCTAGCGGGGGTTATAGCACAGATACGCAGTATTTT. The encoded protein is CASSEFVPASGGYSTDTQYF.

As DNA, the CDR3 is TGTGCCAGCGGACCCTCGGGGGGGATTACCTACGAGCAGTACTTC. Protein product: CASGPSGGITYEQYF. The chain uses TRBV27 and TRBJ2-7; 8 nucleotides align to TRBD2. This CDR3 region has 15 residues. Germline loops: CDR1 MNHEY, CDR2 SMNVEV (reference sequence). The junction had 11 bases not matched to a gene; V was cut back by 8 bases and J by 2 bases.

The chain employs TRBV14 and TRBJ2-1; D unresolved. The V gene's germline CDR1 is SGHDN and CDR2 FVKESK. Between the trimmed V and J ends, which lost 2 bases and 9 bases, there was a span of 11 bases. The CDR3 has 13 amino acids. The CDR3 region is CASSQQVRSEQFF. As DNA, the CDR3 is TGTGCCAGCAGCCAACAGGTGAGGAGTGAGCAGTTCTTC.

The chain employs TRBV5-6 and TRBJ1-2, with 11 positions matching TRBD1. Trimming took 4 bases from V and 4 from J; bases not matched to a gene: 0. The CDR3 has 13 amino acids. Germline V gene data show CDR1 as SGHDT and CDR2 as YYEEEE. The CDR3 DNA is TGTGCCAGCAGCGGGACAGGGGGCTATGGCTACACCTTC. This translates into CASSGTGGYGYTF.

The gene calls are TRBV28 and TRBJ2-6, with unresolved D. The CDR3 consists of 13 residues. V lost 6 bases to trimming and J lost 5 bases, with 8 bases between them. Germline CDR1 MDHEN, CDR2 SYDVKM. This CDR3 is CASRSDRANVLTF. The CDR3, as DNA: TGTGCCAGCAGGTCCGACAGGGCCAACGTCCTGACTTTC.

V usage is TRBV19 and J usage is TRBJ2-1; TRBD1 agrees at 10 bases. After removal of 3 bases from V and 3 bases from J, the junction contained 2 bases not matched to a gene. Germline V CDR1 and CDR2: LNHDA, SQIVND (reference sequence). This CDR3 is 15 amino acids long. The DNA of the CDR3 is TGTGCCAGTAGTATGGACAGGGGGAGCTACAATGAGCAGTTCTTC. It translates to CASSMDRGSYNEQFF.

The chain has TRBV29-1 and TRBJ2-5; D not certain. The V gene's germline CDR1 is SQVTM and CDR2 ANQGSEA. V was shortened by 0 bases and J by 0 bases, with 14 bases between the two germline ends. This CDR3 region has 16 residues. The CDR3 here is CSVEDPHEAHQETQYF. The DNA for the CDR3 is TGCAGCGTTGAAGATCCGCACGAAGCGCACCAAGAGACCCAGTACTTC.

This rearrangement joins TRBV30 to TRBJ1-4; maybe TRBD1 (5 bases). Germline values: CDR1 GTSNPN, CDR2 SVGIG (reference sequence). This CDR3 comprises 16 residues. V was pared by 3 bases and J by 0 bases, with 14 bases between. CDR3 sequence reads: CAWRPGTAATNEKLFF. CDR3 DNA sequence: TGTGCCTGGAGGCCCGGGACGGCAGCAACTAATGAAAAACTGTTTTTT.

The chain joins TRBV7-9 to TRBJ1-1; no definite D call. The ends were cut back, 4 bases at V and 1 base at J, with 10 bases in the middle. The germline V gene has CDR1 SEHNR and CDR2 FQNEAQ (reference sequence). The CDR3 consists of 14 residues. The CDR3, as DNA: TGTGCCAGCAGCTCCTTGGAGGAGAACACTGAAGCTTTCTTT. This gives the protein CASSSLEENTEAFF.

V usage is TRBV14 and J usage is TRBJ2-1, with D possibly matching TRBD1 (6 bases). Trimming removed 0 bases at V and 3 bases at J, with 12 bases between. The CDR3 sequence is 16 residues long. The germline CDR1 and CDR2 sequences are SGHDN and FVKESK. The CDR3 loop reads CASSQDVGAYYNEQFF. DNA of the CDR3: TGTGCCAGCAGCCAAGATGTGGGGGCCTACTACAATGAGCAGTTCTTC.

The V gene is TRBV4-1, the J gene TRBJ2-5; D ambiguous. V lost 4 bases and J lost 9, with 24 bases in between. Germline CDR1 is MGHRA and CDR2 is YSYEKL. The CDR3 contains 16 residues. The CDR3 protein is CASSLRHDLGLSPQYF. CDR3 coding DNA: TGCGCCAGCAGCCTTCGACACGACTTAGGTCTGAGTCCCCAGTACTTC.

This clone came up a few times. CDR3 sequence (DNA): TGTGCCAGCAGTGGGACAGGCTCCGGCGGCTATGGCTACACCTTC. This translates into CASSGTGSGGYGYTF. This sequence joins TRBV6-1 and TRBJ1-2, with 7 bases lining up with TRBD1. The J segment lost 4 bases and the V segment lost 4 bases, leaving 9 bases of the junction unmatched. The CDR3 is 15 residues long. The germline V gene encodes CDR1 MNHNS and CDR2 SASEGT.

The rearrangement links TRBV7-9 to TRBJ2-1; no firm D call. Trimming pared 2 bases from V and 3 bases from J, leaving 11 bases between. This CDR3 is built from 15 residues. Germline CDR1 reads SEHNR; CDR2 reads FQNEAQ (reference sequence). For the CDR3, the DNA is TGTGCCAGCAGCTTAATCGGTGGTCTCTACAATGAGCAGTTCTTC. Amino acids: CASSLIGGLYNEQFF.